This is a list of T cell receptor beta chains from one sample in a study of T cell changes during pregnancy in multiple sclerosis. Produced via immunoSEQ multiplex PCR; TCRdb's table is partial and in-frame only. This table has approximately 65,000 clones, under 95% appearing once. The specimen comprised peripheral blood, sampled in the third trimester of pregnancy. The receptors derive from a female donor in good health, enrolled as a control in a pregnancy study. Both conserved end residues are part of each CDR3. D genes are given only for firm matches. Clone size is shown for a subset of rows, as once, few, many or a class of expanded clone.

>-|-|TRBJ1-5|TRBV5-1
TGCGCCAGCAGCCCTAGCAGCCTTAGCAATCAGCCCCAGCATTTT
CASSPSSLSNQPQHF
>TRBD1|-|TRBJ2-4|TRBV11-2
TGTGCCAGCAGCTTAGATTTCGGGGGGACAGGGCTAGCCAAAAACATTCAGTACTTC
CASSLDFGGTGLAKNIQYF
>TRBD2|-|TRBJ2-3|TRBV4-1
TGCGCCAGCAGCCAAGCCCTCTTACTAGCGGGGTTAGATACGCAGTATTTT
CASSQALLLAGLDTQYF
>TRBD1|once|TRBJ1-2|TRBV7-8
TGTGCCAGCAGCTTAGCGCAGGGGGCAAACTATGGCTACACCTTC
CASSLAQGANYGYTF
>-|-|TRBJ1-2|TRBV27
TGTGCCAGAACCTGCACAGGCCCCAGGAACTATGGCTACACCTTC
CARTCTGPRNYGYTF
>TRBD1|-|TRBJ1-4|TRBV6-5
TGTGCCAGCAGTTTCAGGGGGCGGGTGGGTGAAAAACTGTTTTTT
CASSFRGRVGEKLFF
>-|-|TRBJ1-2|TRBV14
TGTGCCAGCAGCCCACGGTCGCTAAACTATGGCTACACCTTC
CASSPRSLNYGYTF
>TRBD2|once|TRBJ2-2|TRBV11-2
TGTGCCAGCAGGATACCGGGACTACGAACCACCGGGGAGCTGTTTTTT
CASRIPGLRTTGELFF
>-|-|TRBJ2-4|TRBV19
TGTGCCAGTAGTATTTCCGGAAACATTCAGTACTTC
CASSISGNIQYF
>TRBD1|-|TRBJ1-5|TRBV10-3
TGTGCCACCACCGGGACAGGGATGGGAGAGCCCCAGCATTTT
CATTGTGMGEPQHF
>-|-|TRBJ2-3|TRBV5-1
TGCGCCAGCAGCTTGTCAGGGATAAGCACAGATACGCAGTATTTT
CASSLSGISTDTQYF
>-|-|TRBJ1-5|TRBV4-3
TGCGCCAGCAGCCAAGGGGCACCCAATCAGCCCCAGCATTTT
CASSQGAPNQPQHF
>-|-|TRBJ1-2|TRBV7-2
TGTGCCAGCAGCTTCCAGGGGTTCCCCTATGGCTACACCTTC
CASSFQGFPYGYTF
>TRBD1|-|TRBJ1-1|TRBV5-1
TGCGCCAGCAGACCAGGACAGGGGGACACTGAAGCTTTCTTT
CASRPGQGDTEAFF
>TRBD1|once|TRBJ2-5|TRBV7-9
TGTGCCAGCAGAAACCGGGACAGGCAAGAGACCCAGTACTTC
CASRNRDRQETQYF